The next 23 T cell receptor beta chains were all read from a single sample in a study of T cells after posttransplantation cyclophosphamide. Cyclophosphamide on days +3 and +4 followed busulfan-fludarabine conditioning and a marrow graft. Assay: immunoSEQ multiplex PCR; the TCRdb copy retains only in-frame clones and omits some. Of under 50,000 clones in the sample, 90% are singletons; the top ten hold less than 2.5%. The sample in question was PBMCs, obtained around 58 days after allogeneic stem cell transplant with posttransplant cyclophosphamide. The receptors come from a male patient in his sixties or seventies who received an allogeneic stem cell transplant from a related donor and was CMV-positive. Some of the T cells may derive from the graft donor.

V gene TRBV21-1 combines with J gene TRBJ2-7; TRBD1, the D gene given by the table, was not confirmed from the DNA. TRBV21-1 is termed a pseudogene. There are 19 residues in the CDR3. The CDR3 DNA is TGTGCCAGCAGCAAAGGTTCGTGGACAGGGGGCCTCTATGGGTACGAGCAGTACTTC. As protein: CASSKGSWTGGLYGYEQYF.

This clone was seen only once. This chain uses TRBV6-4 with TRBJ1-5, with unresolved D. CDR3 length: 12 amino acids. V was pared by 5 bases and J by 6 bases, with 8 bases between. CDR1 is MRHNA, CDR2 SNTAGT, per germline. For the CDR3, the DNA is TGTGCCAGCAGTTTCCTAGCTCAGCCCCAGCATTTT. Translation: CASSFLAQPQHF.

This clone was found once. V gene TRBV2 combines with J gene TRBJ1-5, with D maybe TRBD1 (5 bases). The CDR3 spans 16 residues. V was pared by 2 bases and J by 0 bases, with 11 bases between. Germline V CDR1 and CDR2: SNHLY, FYNNEI. The DNA of the CDR3 is TGTGCCAGCAGTGAAACCCAGACAGATAGCAATCAGCCCCAGCATTTT. Amino acids: CASSETQTDSNQPQHF.

This rearrangement joins TRBV7-9 to TRBJ1-2; weak D call: TRBD1 (6 bases). CDR3 length: 15 residues. Germline CDR1 and CDR2: SEHNR and FQNEAQ (reference sequence). The germline V and J ends were trimmed by 5 bases and 0 bases, with 13 bases remaining between them. In DNA form, the CDR3 reads TGTGCCAGCAGCCCAGAGGACAGCGCTAACTATGGCTACACCTTC. This codes for CASSPEDSANYGYTF.

The V gene is TRBV15, the J gene TRBJ1-5; possibly TRBD1 for D (6 bases). The CDR3 length is 14 residues. V lost 5 bases and J 7 bases, leaving 15 bases between the germline ends. Germline loops: CDR1 LNHNV, CDR2 YYDKDF (reference sequence). CDR3 loop: CATSGGWDGQPQHF. The CDR3 DNA reads TGTGCCACCAGCGGGGGCTGGGATGGGCAGCCCCAGCATTTT. Filled out from reference TRBV15 and TRBJ1-5, the complete variable domain reads DAMVIQNPRYQVTQFGKPVTLSCSQTLNHNVMYWYQQKSSQAPKLLFHYYDKDFNNEADTPDNFQSRRPNTSFCFLDIRSPGLGDTAMYLCATSGGWDGQPQHFGDGTRLSIL.

The V gene is TRBV19, the J gene TRBJ1-4; the D is unclear. Trimming left V 0 bases short and J 8 bases short, with 7 bases between. The CDR3 is made up of 13 amino acids. Germline CDR1 and CDR2: LNHDA and SQIVND (reference sequence). The CDR3 DNA is TGTGCCAGTAGTATAGATAGATTCGAAAAACTGTTTTTT. It yields the protein CASSIDRFEKLFF.

The chain joins TRBV7-9 to TRBJ2-1; 15 bases fit TRBD2. The V gene end was trimmed by 4 bases and the J gene end by 4 bases; junction bases not matched to a gene: 11. The CDR3 covers 19 residues. Germline V gene lookup returns CDR1 SEHNR and CDR2 FQNEAQ (reference sequence). CDR3 protein: CASSSGLAGGPGGYNEQFF. CDR3 in DNA: TGTGCCAGCAGCTCCGGACTAGCGGGGGGGCCGGGCGGGTACAATGAGCAGTTCTTC.

This chain links TRBV19 with TRBJ2-7, with D perhaps matching TRBD2 (6 bases). V was cut by 4 bases and J by 4 bases, with 14 bases left in between. CDR1 and CDR2 from the germline V gene are LNHDA and SQIVND (reference sequence). The CDR3 is made up of 14 amino acids. CDR3 region: CASSTGRDLYEQYV. Here the CDR3 DNA reads TGTGCCAGTAGTACCGGGCGGGATTTATACGAGCAGTACGTC.

The CDR3 protein is CASSFSGTGYEQYF. CDR3 sequence (DNA): TGTGCCAGCAGCTTTTCCGGGACAGGCTACGAGCAGTACTTC. The chain carries TRBV7-6 and TRBJ2-7; 8 nucleotides agree with TRBD1. The CDR3 consists of 14 residues. J was trimmed by 3 bases and V by 3 bases; bases with no gene match: 4. The germline CDR1 and CDR2 sequences are SGHVS and FNYEAQ.

A remark on this clone: This CDR3 is also generated by other DNA sequences in the sample. The chain has TRBV5-6 and TRBJ1-1; the D is unclear. V lost 5 bases to trimming and J lost 0 bases, with 8 bases between them. The CDR3 totals 13 residues. The germline gives CDR1 SGHDT, CDR2 YYEEEE. The CDR3 DNA sequence: TGTGCCAGCAGTTCGGTAGTGAACACTGAAGCTTTCTTT. Protein: CASSSVVNTEAFF.

The gene calls are TRBV27 and TRBJ1-4; D is unresolved. V dropped 8 bases and J dropped 4 bases, with 11 bases sitting between them. Looked up from germline, CDR1 is MNHEY and CDR2 is SMNVEV (reference sequence). The CDR3 extends over 13 amino acids. The CDR3 nucleotides are TGTGCCAGCGCAGGCACAGTTAATGAAAAACTGTTTTTT. Amino acids: CASAGTVNEKLFF.

The V gene is TRBV2, the J gene TRBJ2-3, with 11 bases aligning to TRBD2. With V trimmed by 7 bases and J by 1 base, 4 bases remained unmatched. The length of the CDR3 is 15 residues. From germline, CDR1 is SNHLY and CDR2 FYNNEI. The CDR3 sequence: CASNPGLAGTDTQYF. The CDR3 nucleotides read TGTGCCAGCAATCCGGGACTAGCGGGCACAGATACGCAGTATTTT.

The chain combines TRBV7-9 with TRBJ1-1; 10 nucleotides align to TRBD1. This CDR3 contains 16 residues. Germline assignment: CDR1 SEHNR and CDR2 FQNEAQ (reference sequence). V was clipped by 1 base and J by 11 bases; unmatched bases: 13. CDR3 region: CASSLGGQGGVIGAFF. Here the CDR3 DNA reads TGTGCCAGCAGCTTAGGAGGACAGGGGGGTGTAATTGGGGCTTTCTTT.

This chain uses TRBV7-9 with TRBJ2-2, with D perhaps TRBD1 (6 bases). Germline V gene data show CDR1 as SEHNR and CDR2 as FQNEAQ (reference sequence). The ends were cut back, 5 bases at V and 2 bases at J, with 12 bases in the middle. The CDR3 runs 15 residues. The DNA of the CDR3 is TGTGCCAGCAGCGACGGACAGTTAAACACCGGGGAGCTGTTTTTT. Amino acids: CASSDGQLNTGELFF.

Concerning this clone: At one boundary the junction diverges from the germline segment, which might be a read error. The same CDR3 can be traced to other DNA sequences in this sample. J is TRBJ2-3 and V is TRBV2; a possible D gene is TRBD1 (6 bases). The CDR3 has 16 residues. Germline-derived CDR1 and CDR2 are SNHLY and FYNNEI. The CDR3 sequence is CASSEQGMGAADTQYF. The CDR3 DNA reads as TGCGCCAGCAGTGAACAGGGAATGGGGGCGGCAGATACGCAGTATTTT.

The chain couples TRBV5-4 to TRBJ1-1; the match to TRBD1 covers 7 bases. V lost 2 bases and J lost 5; bases outside the gene matches: 9. The CDR3 is 15 amino acids. Per germline, CDR1 SGHNT and CDR2 YYREEE (reference sequence). In DNA, the CDR3 is TGTGCCAGCAGCTTCGACAGGGAGGTGGGTACTGAAGCTTTCTTT. This translates into CASSFDREVGTEAFF.

The chain employs TRBV6-5 and TRBJ2-7, with D maybe TRBD1 (5 bases). There are 14 residues in the CDR3. The V gene lost 6 bases and the J gene lost 1 base, with 13 bases spanning the gap. Germline CDR1 reads MNHEY; CDR2 reads SVGAGI. The CDR3: CASSRDTGSYEQYV. DNA for the CDR3: TGTGCCAGCAGCCGAGATACAGGATCCTACGAGCAGTACGTC.

The genes are TRBV7-2 and TRBJ2-3; tentatively, D is TRBD2 (5 bases). Trimming shortened V by 5 bases and J by 6 bases, and 15 bases separated the two germline ends. CDR1 is SGHTA, CDR2 FQGNSA, per germline. The CDR3 loop spans 14 amino acids. The CDR3 spells CASSPQSLADTQYF. The CDR3 DNA sequence: TGTGCCAGCAGCCCACAAAGCCTAGCTGATACGCAGTATTTT. The full variable domain, its missing parts supplied by reference TRBV7-2 and TRBJ2-3, is GAGVSQSPSNKVTEKGKDVELRCDPISGHTALYWYRQSLGQGLEFLIYFQGNSAPDKSGLPSDRFSAERTGGSVSTLTIQRTQQEDSAVYLCASSPQSLADTQYFGPGTRLTVL.

The gene calls are TRBV2 and TRBJ1-1, with 7 positions matching TRBD1. V lost 4 bases, J lost 3 bases, and 8 bases stayed unmatched. CDR1 SNHLY and CDR2 FYNNEI come from the germline V gene. This CDR3 region has 15 residues. As DNA, the CDR3 is TGTGCCAGCAGTGCCCGGCGGCAGGGGGACACTGAAGCTTTCTTT. Translated, it gives CASSARRQGDTEAFF.

The rearrangement joins TRBV5-1 to TRBJ2-7, with D unclear. V gave up 6 bases and J gave up 3 bases, with 10 bases separating them. There are 12 residues in the CDR3. The V gene's germline CDR1 is SGHRS and CDR2 YFSETQ. CDR3 coding DNA: TGCGCCAGCAACTGGAGAGACTACGAGCAGTACTTC. Protein: CASNWRDYEQYF.

The rearrangement uses TRBV7-9 and TRBJ1-2; 8 bases agree with TRBD1. Germline loops: CDR1 SEHNR, CDR2 FQNEAQ (reference sequence). The CDR3 loop spans 14 amino acids. The J segment lost 3 bases and the V segment lost 3 bases, leaving 3 bases of the junction unmatched. As DNA, the CDR3 is TGTGCCAGCAGCTTCCAACAGGGGGACTATGGCTACACCTTC. This sequence encodes CASSFQQGDYGYTF. The full variable domain, completed using reference TRBV7-9 and TRBJ1-2, is DTGVSQNPRHKITKRGQNVTFRCDPISEHNRLYWYRQTLGQGPEFLTYFQNEAQLEKSRLLSDRFSAERPKGSFSTLEIQRTEQGDSAMYLCASSFQQGDYGYTFGSGTRLTVV.

This sequence joins TRBV9 and TRBJ2-5, with D perhaps TRBD1 (6 bases). CDR1 is SGDLS and CDR2 is YYNGEE in the germline V gene. The ends were cut back, 1 base at V and 4 bases at J, with 14 bases in the middle. The CDR3 is 15 residues long. CDR3 bases: TGTGCCAGCAGCGTAATGGGGGCAGATTTAGAGACCCAGTACTTC. Translation: CASSVMGADLETQYF.

The chain has TRBV5-1 and TRBJ2-3; perhaps TRBD2 as D (5 bases). The CDR3 spans 14 residues. The V end was cut by 6 bases, the J end by 2 bases, with 13 bases between. Germline V gene lookup returns CDR1 SGHRS and CDR2 YFSETQ. DNA for the CDR3: TGCGCCAGCACCCGGGATCACCTCACAGATACGCAGTATTTT. Encoded protein: CASTRDHLTDTQYF.